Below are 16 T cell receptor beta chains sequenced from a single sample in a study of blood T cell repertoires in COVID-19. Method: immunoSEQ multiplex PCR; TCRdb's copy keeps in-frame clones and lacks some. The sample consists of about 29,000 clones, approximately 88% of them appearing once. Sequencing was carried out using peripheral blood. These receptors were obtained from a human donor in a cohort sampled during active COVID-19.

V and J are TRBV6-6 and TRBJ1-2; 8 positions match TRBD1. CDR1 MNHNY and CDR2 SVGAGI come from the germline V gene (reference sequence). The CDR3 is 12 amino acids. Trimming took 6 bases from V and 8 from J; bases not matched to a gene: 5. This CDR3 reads CASSVDRDGYTF. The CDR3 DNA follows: TGTGCCAGCAGCGTGGACAGGGACGGCTACACCTTC.

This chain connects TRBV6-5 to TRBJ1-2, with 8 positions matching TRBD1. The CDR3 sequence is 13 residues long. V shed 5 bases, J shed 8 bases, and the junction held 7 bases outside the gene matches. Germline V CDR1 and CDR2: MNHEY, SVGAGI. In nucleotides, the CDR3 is TGTGCCAGCAGTCGCGGGACAGGAGGAGGCTACACCTTC. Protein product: CASSRGTGGGYTF.

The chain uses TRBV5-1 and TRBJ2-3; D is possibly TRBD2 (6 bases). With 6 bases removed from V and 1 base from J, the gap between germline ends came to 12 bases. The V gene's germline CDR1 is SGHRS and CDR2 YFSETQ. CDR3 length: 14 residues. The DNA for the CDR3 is TGCGCCAGCAACCCATCGGGGGGCACAGATACGCAGTATTTT. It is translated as CASNPSGGTDTQYF.

CDR3 region: CASSRYLGGHTEAFF. The CDR3 DNA reads TGTGCCAGCAGCCGATACTTGGGGGGGCACACTGAAGCTTTCTTT. This chain connects TRBV9 to TRBJ1-1; possible D gene TRBD1, 6 bases. V gave up 4 bases and J gave up 3 bases, with 16 bases separating them. The CDR3 has 15 residues. Germline V CDR1 and CDR2: SGDLS, YYNGEE.

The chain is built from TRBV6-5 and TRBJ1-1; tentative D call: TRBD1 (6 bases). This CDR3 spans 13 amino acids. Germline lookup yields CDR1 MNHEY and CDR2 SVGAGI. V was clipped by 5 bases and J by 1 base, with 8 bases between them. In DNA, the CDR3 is TGTGCCAGCAGTACGGACAGGAACACTGAAGCTTTCTTT. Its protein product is CASSTDRNTEAFF.

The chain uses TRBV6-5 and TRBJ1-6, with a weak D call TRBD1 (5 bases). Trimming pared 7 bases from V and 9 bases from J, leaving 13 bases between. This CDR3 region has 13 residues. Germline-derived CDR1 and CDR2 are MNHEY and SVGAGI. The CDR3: CASTARVGSPLHF. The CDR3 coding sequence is TGTGCCAGCACAGCCAGGGTCGGTTCACCCCTCCACTTT.

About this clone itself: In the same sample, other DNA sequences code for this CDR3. The CDR3 reads CASSPGQNEQYF. The CDR3 DNA follows: TGTGCCAGCAGTCCGGGACAGAACGAGCAGTACTTC. The chain carries TRBV12-3 or TRBV12-4 and TRBJ2-7; 7 bases are a match to TRBD1. This CDR3 is 12 amino acids long. Trimming cost V 5 bases and J 5 bases; bases outside gene matches: 3.

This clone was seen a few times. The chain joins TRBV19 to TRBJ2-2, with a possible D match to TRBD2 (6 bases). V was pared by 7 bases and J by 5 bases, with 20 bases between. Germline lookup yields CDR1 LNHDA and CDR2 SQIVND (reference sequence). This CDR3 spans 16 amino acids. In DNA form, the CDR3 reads TGTGCCAGTACCCCCACTGTGCGTGGGGGGACCGGGGAGCTGTTTTTT. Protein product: CASTPTVRGGTGELFF.

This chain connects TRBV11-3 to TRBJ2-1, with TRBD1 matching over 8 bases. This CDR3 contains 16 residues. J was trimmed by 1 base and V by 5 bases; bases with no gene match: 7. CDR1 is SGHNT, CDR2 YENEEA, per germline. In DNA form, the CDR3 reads TGTGCCAGCAGCGCCGGCCGGGACAGGTCCTACAATGAGCAGTTCTTC. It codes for CASSAGRDRSYNEQFF.

This CDR3 is CASSIQYRTQETQYF. CDR3 bases: TGCGCCAGCAGCATACAATACAGAACCCAAGAGACCCAGTACTTC. The V and J genes are TRBV5-1 and TRBJ2-5; D not resolved. There are 15 residues in the CDR3. Trimming removed 4 bases from V and 1 base from J, with 14 bases in between. Germline V gene lookup returns CDR1 SGHRS and CDR2 YFSETQ. The whole variable domain, filled in from reference TRBV5-1 and TRBJ2-5, reads KAGVTQTPRYLIKTRGQQVTLSCSPISGHRSVSWYQQTPGQGLQFLFEYFSETQRNKGNFPGRFSGRQFSNSRSEMNVSTLELGDSALYLCASSIQYRTQETQYFGPGTRLLVL.

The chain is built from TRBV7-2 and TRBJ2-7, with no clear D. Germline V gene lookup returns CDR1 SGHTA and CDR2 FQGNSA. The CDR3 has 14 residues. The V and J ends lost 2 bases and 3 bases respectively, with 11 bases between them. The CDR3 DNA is TGTGCCAGCAGCTTATACAGCACGATCTACGAGCAGTACTTC. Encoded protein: CASSLYSTIYEQYF.

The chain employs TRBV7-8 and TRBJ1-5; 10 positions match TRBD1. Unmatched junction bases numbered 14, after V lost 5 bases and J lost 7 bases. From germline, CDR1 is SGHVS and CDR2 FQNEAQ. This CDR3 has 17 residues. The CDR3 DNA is TGTGCCAGCAGCCAATACGGGACAGGGGCCCCCCGGCAGCCCCAGCATTTT. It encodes CASSQYGTGAPRQPQHF.

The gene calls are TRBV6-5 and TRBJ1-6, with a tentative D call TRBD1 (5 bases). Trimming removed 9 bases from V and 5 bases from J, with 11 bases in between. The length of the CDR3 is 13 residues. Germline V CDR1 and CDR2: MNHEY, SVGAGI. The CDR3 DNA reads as TGTGCCAGTGCAGGGCAAAATAATTCACCCCTCCACTTT. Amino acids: CASAGQNNSPLHF.

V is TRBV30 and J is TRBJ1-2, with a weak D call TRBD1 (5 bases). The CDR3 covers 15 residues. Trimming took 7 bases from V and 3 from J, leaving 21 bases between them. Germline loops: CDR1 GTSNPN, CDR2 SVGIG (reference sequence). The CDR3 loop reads CASGKNRKWDYGYTF. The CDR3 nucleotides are TGTGCCTCCGGAAAAAACAGGAAATGGGACTATGGCTACACCTTC. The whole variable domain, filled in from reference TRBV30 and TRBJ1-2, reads SQTIHQWPATLVQPVGSPLSLECTVEGTSNPNLYWYRQAAGRGLQLLFYSVGIGQISSEVPQNLSASRPQDRQFILSSKKLLLSDSGFYLCASGKNRKWDYGYTFGSGTRLTVV.

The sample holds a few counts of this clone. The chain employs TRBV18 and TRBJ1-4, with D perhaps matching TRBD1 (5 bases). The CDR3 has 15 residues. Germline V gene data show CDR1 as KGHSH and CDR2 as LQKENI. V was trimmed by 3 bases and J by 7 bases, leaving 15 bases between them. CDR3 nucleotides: TGTGCCAGCTCACCGTCACGGGGGGGAAGTGAAAAACTGTTTTTT. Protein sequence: CASSPSRGGSEKLFF.

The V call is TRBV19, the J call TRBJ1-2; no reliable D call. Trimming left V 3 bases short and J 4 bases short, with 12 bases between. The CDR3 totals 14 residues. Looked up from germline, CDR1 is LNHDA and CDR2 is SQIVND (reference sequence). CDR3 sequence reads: CASSMWREGYGYTF. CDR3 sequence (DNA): TGTGCCAGTAGTATGTGGAGGGAAGGCTATGGCTACACCTTC.